This TCR beta chain was recovered during a study of shared clonotypes between healthy human individuals. Repertoires were generated with immunoSEQ multiplex PCR, while TCRdb's copy carries only in-frame clones and drops some. Here the sample spans about 510,000 clones, around 79% being singletons. The CDR3 contains 16 residues. Germline values: CDR1 MDHEN, CDR2 SYDVKM. V lost 5 bases to trimming and J lost 6 bases; unmatched junction nucleotides: 9. The sequence came from a woman aged 35 to 49 in good health. Some clones in this sample may be carry-over from other donors' samples. The chain is built from TRBV28 and TRBJ2-7; 14 nucleotides agree with TRBD2. Material for sequencing was PBMCs. CDR3 protein: CASSPGTSGGTVEQYF. In nucleotides, the CDR3 is TGTGCCAGCAGTCCCGGGACTAGCGGGGGAACGGTCGAGCAGTACTTC.